This T cell receptor (beta chain) was documented in a study of cytomegalovirus exposure and HLA in healthy donors. Study conclusions and caveats: Researchers counted roughly 160 TCR beta chains as cytomegalovirus-associated. Available immune exposure information was restricted to CMV serostatus only. TCR sequences were mostly rare, though some public TCRs occurred in many donors.

Both 60 Vbeta primers and 13 Jbeta primers went into the PCR. The assay was immunoSEQ multiplex PCR, and TCRdb's table has in-frame clones only and misses some. The sample records around 150,000 clones, about two thirds being singletons. Germline CDR1 is SGHRS and CDR2 is YFSETQ. The CDR3 loop spans 14 amino acids. Deletions cut 1 base from V and 4 bases from J, with 12 bases between. Note on this clone: The antigen is unknown.

The genes are TRBV5-1 and TRBJ2-7, with a weak D call TRBD1 (6 bases). The source is a woman aged 35 to 49 in good health and CMV-seronegative. The source material was PBMCs. This CDR3 is CASSLTVGGYEQYF. The CDR3 coding sequence is TGCGCCAGCAGCTTGACGGTAGGGGGATACGAGCAGTACTTC.